Below, 10 T cell receptor beta chains from the same sample are listed, as sequenced in a study of blood T cells in healthy people across ages. A second about 6 to 11 cycle PCR used barcoded and J-beta primers. TCRdb used MiXCR to reprocess the 5' RACE reads, holding one entry per CDR3 protein. The table includes about 1.1 million distinct CDR3 sequences, 35% to 40% detected once. The sample consisted of blood. These receptors came from a man between 18 and 29 years old in good health.

The chain is built from TRBV6-5 and TRBJ1-2; no definite D call. Trimming removed 2 bases from V and 8 bases from J, with 12 bases in between. Looked up from germline, CDR1 is MNHEY and CDR2 is SVGAGI. The CDR3 extends over 13 amino acids. The CDR3 sequence is CASSYGGFAGYTF. The CDR3 nucleotides are TGTGCCAGCAGTTACGGTGGATTTGCCGGCTACACCTTC.

This sequence joins TRBV27 and TRBJ1-2; 8 nucleotides match TRBD1. This CDR3 region has 13 residues. CDR1 and CDR2 from the germline V gene are MNHEY and SMNVEV (reference sequence). The V segment lost 5 bases and the J segment 4 bases; nucleotides outside the gene matches: 3. CDR3 region: CASSRTGSYGYTF. DNA for the CDR3: TGTGCCAGCAGTCGGACAGGGAGCTATGGCTACACCTTC.

V usage is TRBV19 and J usage is TRBJ1-2; TRBD1 matches 9 bases. Germline loops: CDR1 LNHDA, CDR2 SQIVND (reference sequence). V shed 5 bases and J 8 bases; nucleotides not matched to a gene: 12. The CDR3 totals 15 residues. CDR3 sequence: CASSPQGQGIWGYTF. The DNA for the CDR3 is TGTGCCAGTAGTCCCCAAGGACAGGGGATTTGGGGCTACACCTTC.

The J gene is TRBJ1-1, the V gene TRBV5-1; maybe TRBD1 (6 bases). V was pared by 1 base and J by 1 base, with 11 bases between. Germline values: CDR1 SGHRS, CDR2 YFSETQ. This CDR3 has 15 amino acids. The CDR3 DNA reads as TGCGCCAGCAGCTTGCAGGGGACTAAGAACACTGAAGCTTTCTTT. Amino acid sequence: CASSLQGTKNTEAFF. The full variable domain, with the rest looked up from reference TRBV5-1 and TRBJ1-1, is KAGVTQTPRYLIKTRGQQVTLSCSPISGHRSVSWYQQTPGQGLQFLFEYFSETQRNKGNFPGRFSGRQFSNSRSEMNVSTLELGDSALYLCASSLQGTKNTEAFFGQGTRLTVV.

J is TRBJ1-5 and V is TRBV20-1; D remains ambiguous. The CDR3 totals 13 residues. The ends were cut back, 7 bases at V and 0 bases at J, with 10 bases in the middle. The germline gives CDR1 DFQATT, CDR2 SNEGSKA (reference sequence). CDR3 DNA: TGCAGTGTTCCCGCGTTTAGCAATCAGCCCCAGCATTTT. Its translation: CSVPAFSNQPQHF.

This clonotype was seen repeatedly, ten times or more. The chain links TRBV6-5 to TRBJ1-2; D not certain. This CDR3 contains 14 residues. V was shortened by 6 bases and J by 6 bases, with 17 bases between the two germline ends. CDR1 and CDR2 (germline): MNHEY, SVGAGI. The CDR3 DNA sequence: TGTGCCAGCAGACTCGGGAATTACCTTGATGGCTACACCTTC. Its protein product is CASRLGNYLDGYTF.

This clonotype was counted ten times or more. The chain links TRBV12-3 or TRBV12-4 to TRBJ1-1, with D hard to call. V was cut by 5 bases and J by 3 bases, with 7 bases left in between. The CDR3 consists of 12 residues. In DNA form, the CDR3 reads TGTGCCAGCAGTCTCTCCGACACTGAAGCTTTCTTT. It specifies CASSLSDTEAFF.

V gene TRBV20-1 combines with J gene TRBJ2-5; D is uncertain. The CDR3 has 14 amino acids. Trimming left V 3 bases short and J 4 bases short, with 15 bases between. Germline loops: CDR1 DFQATT, CDR2 SNEGSKA (reference sequence). The CDR3 is CSASRGGVGETQYF. The CDR3 coding sequence is TGCAGTGCTAGCCGCGGTGGGGTCGGAGAGACCCAGTACTTC.

This clonotype was counted only a few times. The chain joins TRBV24-1 to TRBJ2-5, with D possibly being TRBD2 (6 bases). This CDR3 contains 14 residues. Germline loops: CDR1 KGHDR, CDR2 SFDVKD. Deletions cut 4 bases from V and 1 base from J, with 9 bases between. The CDR3 here is CATSDAGTQETQYF. In DNA, the CDR3 is TGTGCCACCAGTGACGCGGGGACCCAAGAGACCCAGTACTTC.

V is TRBV20-1 and J is TRBJ1-1; possibly TRBD1 for D (5 bases). The V end lost 3 bases, the J end lost 1 base, and 15 bases lay between the germline ends. CDR1 is DFQATT, CDR2 SNEGSKA, per germline (reference sequence). The CDR3 has 15 amino acids. CDR3 DNA: TGCAGTGCTAGTCCCCATGGGGGGACGAACACTGAAGCTTTCTTT. Amino acid sequence: CSASPHGGTNTEAFF.